This record looks at one T cell receptor (beta chain) sequence and its context. Some clones are missing from TCRdb's copy, which holds only in-frame ones; the method was immunoSEQ multiplex PCR. Here the sample spans roughly 25,000 clones, about 94% being singletons. The data were obtained in a study of graft-versus-host responses after intestinal transplantation. The CDR3 runs 14 residues. Germline CDR1 and CDR2: SGDLS and YYNGEE. The J segment lost 5 bases and the V segment lost 3 bases, leaving 3 bases of the junction unmatched. V is TRBV9 and J is TRBJ2-7, with TRBD2 identical over 12 bases. The input for sequencing was PBMCs, taken roughly 29 days after intestinal transplant. The clonotype was recovered from a human patient who received an intestinal transplant, so some T cells may come from the graft donor. Here the CDR3 reads CASSAWTSGNEQYF. In nucleotides, the CDR3 is TGTGCCAGCAGCGCCTGGACTAGCGGGAACGAGCAGTACTTC.